This T cell receptor (beta chain) was profiled in a study of blood T cell repertoires in COVID-19. Background on the study: Spain, Italy and the United States supplied samples that represented acute and convalescent COVID-19. PBMCs, B-cell-depleted T cells, or T cells were the source of the cDNA or gDNA that made up the material.

Authors' analysis steps: Reference gene primer amplification in the assay estimated nucleated cell counts. TCRdb keeps only in-frame clones here, not all; method: immunoSEQ multiplex PCR. That table supplies the V and J calls and clone size; D and trimming were determined from the DNA. Of about 190,000 clones listed, 70% to 90% are singletons. Trimming pared 2 bases from V and 8 bases from J, leaving 4 bases between. Germline V gene data show CDR1 as MGHDK and CDR2 as SYGVNS. The CDR3 consists of 12 residues. The sequence derives from a woman in her thirties or forties who had recovered from COVID-19. The rearrangement links TRBV25-1 to TRBJ1-6; D unresolved. The source material was peripheral blood. In nucleotides, the CDR3 is TGTGCCAGCAGTGAACCAGATTCACCCCTCCACTTT. This codes for CASSEPDSPLHF.